This record covers a single TCR beta chain. The data originate from a study of blood T cell repertoires in COVID-19. In the study overall: Acute-phase and convalescent COVID-19 samples originated in the United States, Italy and Spain.

This table comes from immunoSEQ multiplex PCR, and its TCRdb copy is limited to in-frame clones, with some not included. The sample shows around 42,000 clones, roughly 84% of them seen only once. Germline CDR1 and CDR2: ENHRY and SYGVKD. There are 16 residues in the CDR3. V was pared by 2 bases and J by 1 base, with 14 bases between. This sequence joins TRBV10-3 and TRBJ1-1; D remains ambiguous. The receptor comes from a woman in her sixties or seventies in a cohort sampled during active COVID-19. Sequenced sample: peripheral blood. CDR3 sequence reads: CAISERQAGSNTEAFF. The DNA for the CDR3 is TGTGCCATCAGTGAGCGGCAGGCGGGGTCGAACACTGAAGCTTTCTTT.